This passage covers 5 T cell receptor beta chains from one sample sequenced in a study of molecular identifiers for immune sequencing clone quantification. TCRdb fed the PCR reads into MiXCR, producing one record per CDR3 protein. The profile covers about 640,000 distinct CDR3 sequences, with just under 20% appearing a single time and 0.85% taken by the ten largest. Sequenced sample: naive CD8+ T cells from blood, with Jurkat cell RNA spiked in. Sample subset: FACS-sorted CD8+CD4-CCR7+CD45RA+ naive T cells. All receptors derive from a human donor in good health. Some libraries in this study had Jurkat cell RNA spiked in.

J is TRBJ2-2 and V is TRBV6-6; TRBD1 matches 7 bases. V dropped 2 bases and J dropped 4; count of bases not matched to a gene: 10. Germline values: CDR1 MNHNY, CDR2 SVGAGI (reference sequence). The CDR3 totals 17 residues. CDR3 protein: CASSYTRGWEPTGELFF. DNA of the CDR3: TGTGCCAGCAGTTACACCAGGGGGTGGGAACCCACCGGGGAGCTGTTTTTT.

This clonotype was seen many times. This chain links TRBV27 with TRBJ2-7; D unresolved. This CDR3 has 13 amino acids. CDR1 is MNHEY, CDR2 SMNVEV, per germline (reference sequence). Trimming shortened V by 4 bases and J by 3 bases, and 10 bases separated the two germline ends. DNA for the CDR3: TGTGCCAGCAGTTACCGAACTAACTACGAGCAGTACTTC. It yields the protein CASSYRTNYEQYF.

In its sample, this clonotype was seen many times. The rearrangement links TRBV25-1 to TRBJ2-7; D perhaps matches TRBD1 (6 bases). V was shortened by 4 bases and J by 2 bases, with 15 bases between the two germline ends. CDR3 length: 15 amino acids. Germline CDR1 and CDR2: MGHDK and SYGVNS. CDR3 sequence: CASSGAGTRPYEQYF. CDR3 in DNA: TGTGCCAGCAGTGGGGCCGGGACAAGGCCCTACGAGCAGTACTTC.

Concerning this clonotype: A read error is possible here, since a much larger clone lies one base away. This sequence joins TRBV4-1 and TRBJ2-7, with D unclear. The V gene lost 1 base and the J gene lost 6 bases, with 7 bases spanning the gap. The V gene's germline CDR1 is MGHRA and CDR2 YSYEKL. The CDR3 totals 12 residues. CDR3 protein: CASSQVRSEQYF. The CDR3 DNA is TGCGCCAGCAGCCAAGTGAGGTCCGAGCAGTACTTC.

Note on this clonotype: A much larger clone sits a single nucleotide away, making a read error possible. This chain joins TRBV18 and TRBJ2-7; D perhaps matches TRBD2 (5 bases). The V gene's germline CDR1 is KGHSH and CDR2 LQKENI. There are 13 residues in the CDR3. V shed 0 bases and J shed 7 bases, with 10 bases lying between them. CDR3 sequence (DNA): TGTGCCAGCTCACCACCGGAGGAACGAGAGCAGTACTTC. Translation gives CASSPPEEREQYF.